This entry lists 27 T cell receptor beta chains sequenced from one sample in a study of Graves' ophthalmopathy and Graves' hyperthyroidism. Amplifying from RNA transcripts, the study obtained TCR beta CDR3 regions. The first round was an RT-PCR with HTBI primers, and the second round was a multiplex PCR. MiXCR, applied by TCRdb to the multiplex PCR reads, yields one record per CDR3 protein. The table has under 800,000 distinct CDR3 sequences, about a fifth seen once. The sequenced material came from peripheral blood. Receptors were obtained from a woman aged 18-29 years with stable Graves' hyperthyroidism. Some clones in this sample may be carry-over from other donors' samples.

This clonotype was detected many times. The chain joins TRBV28 to TRBJ2-5; D gene ambiguous. Germline V gene data show CDR1 as MDHEN and CDR2 as SYDVKM. CDR3 size: 13 residues. V was clipped by 1 base and J by 6 bases, with 9 bases between them. CDR3 DNA: TGTGCCAGCAGTTTATCAGGTGGGAAGACCCAGTACTTC. Amino acid sequence: CASSLSGGKTQYF.

In its sample, this clonotype was seen once. A read error may be the cause here, since a much bigger clone is one base away. The chain combines TRBV30 with TRBJ2-5; D may correspond to TRBD1 or TRBD2 (5 bases each). The CDR3 has 12 residues. CDR1 is GTSNPN, CDR2 SVGIG, per germline (reference sequence). For the CDR3, the DNA is TGTGCCTGGATGGCAGGGACGGAGACCCAGGACTTC. This translates into CAWMAGTETQDF.

The sample holds many counts of this clonotype. The chain combines TRBV10-3 with TRBJ1-2, with D uncertain. Per germline, CDR1 ENHRY and CDR2 SYGVKD. The CDR3 sequence is 14 residues long. V was cut by 0 bases and J by 3 bases, with 8 bases left in between. The CDR3 DNA reads as TGTGCCATCAGTGAGTCGTACACCTACTATGGCTACACCTTC. It specifies CAISESYTYYGYTF.

In its sample, this clonotype was seen many times. This sequence joins TRBV12-3 or TRBV12-4 and TRBJ2-2, with TRBD2 identical over 7 bases. The ends lost 6 bases at V and 4 bases at J; junction bases unmatched: 11. The CDR3 loop spans 16 amino acids. The CDR3 loop reads CASSRPRLAATGELFF. CDR3 nucleotide sequence: TGTGCCAGCAGCCGCCCCCGACTAGCAGCCACCGGGGAGCTGTTTTTT.

Ten or more counts support this clonotype. This chain joins TRBV29-1 and TRBJ2-2; D is unresolved. In germline, CDR1 is SQVTM, CDR2 ANQGSEA. The length of the CDR3 is 13 residues. The V gene lost 2 bases and the J gene lost 1 base, with 5 bases spanning the gap. CDR3 DNA sequence: TGCAGCGTTGAAAGCAGGAACACCGGGGAGCTGTTTTTT. This codes for CSVESRNTGELFF.

The chain employs TRBV28 and TRBJ2-5; 12 bases match TRBD1. V shed 3 bases and J 5 bases; nucleotides not matched to a gene: 4. This CDR3 is 15 amino acids long. Germline-derived CDR1 and CDR2 are MDHEN and SYDVKM. In nucleotides, the CDR3 is TGTGCCAGCAGTTTGGGGGACAGGGGGCTGGAGACCCAGTACTTC. Amino acid sequence: CASSLGDRGLETQYF.

This sequence joins TRBV3-1 and TRBJ2-5; 8 nucleotides align to TRBD2. The CDR3 contains 18 residues. Germline-derived CDR1 and CDR2 are LGHDT and YNNKEL (reference sequence). V shed 3 bases and J 5 bases; nucleotides not matched to a gene: 17. CDR3 region: CASSQTPGLELRSETQYF. Written as DNA, the CDR3 is TGTGCCAGCAGCCAGACCCCGGGACTAGAGTTACGCTCGGAGACCCAGTACTTC.

J is TRBJ1-1 and V is TRBV28, with D uncertain. From germline, CDR1 is MDHEN and CDR2 SYDVKM. The CDR3 loop spans 12 amino acids. The V end lost 6 bases, the J end lost 4 bases, and 9 bases lay between the germline ends. CDR3 in DNA: TGTGCCAGCAGCGTTTATAGCACTGAAGCTTTCTTT. Its protein product is CASSVYSTEAFF.

This clonotype was found a few times. Relative to the germline gene, one junction end is altered; a read error may explain this. The gene calls are TRBV12-3 or TRBV12-4 and TRBJ1-1; 9 bases are shared with TRBD1. The CDR3 extends over 11 amino acids. CDR3 bases: TGTGCCAGCAGTTTAAGGGACAGGGCCAGTTTT. Amino acid sequence: CASSLRDRASF.

Only one count was recorded for this clonotype. V usage is TRBV12-3 or TRBV12-4 and J usage is TRBJ2-2; the D call may be TRBD1 or TRBD2 (5 bases each). This CDR3 comprises 16 residues. V lost 4 bases and J 6 bases, leaving 18 bases between the germline ends. In DNA form, the CDR3 reads TGTGCCAGCAGTTCATCCCGGGGTGGGGGTTCCGGGGAGCTGTTTTTT. Amino acid sequence: CASSSSRGGGSGELFF.

This clonotype has a count of ten or more. This CDR3 is CASSPPSEDRDQPQHF. For the CDR3, the DNA is TGTGCCAGCAGCCCTCCCTCCGAGGACAGGGACCAGCCCCAGCATTTT. The chain uses TRBV5-6 and TRBJ1-5, with 8 bases identical to TRBD1. The CDR3 has 16 residues. Trimming at V came to 4 bases and at J to 7 bases, leaving 13 bases not matched to a gene. Germline loops: CDR1 SGHDT, CDR2 YYEEEE.

The sample holds many counts of this clonotype. The gene calls are TRBV28 and TRBJ2-7; 7 positions match TRBD2. Unmatched junction bases numbered 4, after V lost 3 bases and J lost 2 bases. Germline V gene lookup returns CDR1 MDHEN and CDR2 SYDVKM. There are 14 residues in the CDR3. CDR3 in amino acids: CASSFGRGAYEQYF. The DNA for the CDR3 is TGTGCCAGCAGTTTCGGCCGGGGGGCCTACGAGCAGTACTTC.

The V call is TRBV29-1, the J call TRBJ1-1; D is unresolved. Germline-derived CDR1 and CDR2 are SQVTM and ANQGSEA. Trimming left V 1 base short and J 2 bases short, with 8 bases between. This CDR3 comprises 13 residues. CDR3: CSVEGQRNTEAFF. CDR3 DNA sequence: TGCAGCGTTGAAGGCCAGAGAAACACTGAAGCTTTCTTT.

This clonotype occurred many times. V is TRBV29-1 and J is TRBJ2-5; 10 positions match TRBD2. Germline CDR1 reads SQVTM; CDR2 reads ANQGSEA. V shed 7 bases and J 4 bases; nucleotides not matched to a gene: 6. The CDR3 is 13 amino acids. CDR3 nucleotide sequence: TGCAGCGGCTTACTAGCGGGACGAGAGACCCAGTACTTC. Translated, it gives CSGLLAGRETQYF. Complete variable domain (other parts from reference TRBV29-1 and TRBJ2-5): SAVISQKPSRDICQRGTSLTIQCQVDSQVTMMFWYRQQPGQSLTLIATANQGSEATYESGFVIDKFPISRPNLTFSTLTVSNMSPEDSSIYLCSGLLAGRETQYFGPGTRLLVL.

The rearrangement uses TRBV3-1 and TRBJ1-6, with D uncertain. CDR1 is LGHDT, CDR2 YNNKEL, per germline (reference sequence). The CDR3 is 14 amino acids. V gave up 4 bases and J gave up 9 bases, with 13 bases separating them. This chain's CDR3 is CASSRLEVVSPLHF. The DNA of the CDR3 is TGTGCCAGCAGCCGCTTAGAGGTGGTTTCACCCCTCCACTTT.

This chain connects TRBV12-5 to TRBJ2-5; D call uncertain. V lost 3 bases to trimming and J lost 4 bases, with 6 bases between them. The germline gives CDR1 LGHNT, CDR2 FRNRAP. CDR3 length: 12 amino acids. CDR3 bases: TGTGCTAGTGGTTTAACTCCAGAGACCCAGTACTTC. Translation: CASGLTPETQYF.

This clonotype has only a few counts. The chain uses TRBV13 and TRBJ1-5, with unresolved D. The CDR3 runs to 15 residues. Per the germline V gene, CDR1 is PRHDT and CDR2 is FYEKMQ (reference sequence). The germline V and J ends were trimmed by 5 bases and 0 bases, with 11 bases remaining between them. The CDR3 protein is CASSRARGSNQPQHF. The CDR3 coding sequence is TGTGCCAGCAGCCGGGCGCGGGGTAGCAATCAGCCCCAGCATTTT.

This clonotype appeared many times. The CDR3 region is CASSYPRGNSEETQYF. The CDR3 nucleotides read TGTGCCAGCAGTTACCCAAGGGGAAACTCGGAAGAGACCCAGTACTTC. The rearrangement joins TRBV6-5 to TRBJ2-5; D is possibly TRBD1 (5 bases). This CDR3 is built from 16 residues. V was clipped by 2 bases and J by 3 bases, with 16 bases between them. CDR1 and CDR2 (germline): MNHEY, SVGAGI.

This clonotype was found many times. The V and J genes are TRBV27 and TRBJ1-3; TRBD1 is a possible D gene (6 bases). CDR3 length equals 14 residues. Trimming left V 6 bases short and J 0 bases short, with 9 bases between. Germline loops: CDR1 MNHEY, CDR2 SMNVEV (reference sequence). The CDR3 DNA follows: TGTGCCAGCAGGGGGGGCGGCTCTGGAAACACCATATATTTT. This translates into CASRGGGSGNTIYF.

This clonotype was observed a few times. V and J are TRBV9 and TRBJ2-1, with TRBD2 matching 11 bases. With V trimmed by 3 bases and J by 5 bases, 7 bases remained unmatched. Germline-derived CDR1 and CDR2 are SGDLS and YYNGEE. There are 16 residues in the CDR3. The CDR3 sequence is CASSANLAGGNNEQFF. The DNA for the CDR3 is TGTGCCAGCAGCGCCAACCTAGCGGGGGGAAACAATGAGCAGTTCTTC.

This clonotype was recorded at least ten times. The chain couples TRBV6-1 to TRBJ2-7, with TRBD1 matching 8 bases. V lost 2 bases, J lost 6 bases, and 0 bases stayed unmatched. CDR1 is MNHNS, CDR2 SASEGT, per germline. The CDR3 consists of 12 residues. The CDR3 is CASSEQGAEQYF. The CDR3 nucleotides are TGTGCCAGCAGTGAACAGGGGGCCGAGCAGTACTTC.

This clonotype was recorded at least ten times. The rearrangement links TRBV12-3 or TRBV12-4 to TRBJ2-7; 9 nucleotides line up with TRBD2. J lost 2 bases, V lost 1 base, and 6 bases had no gene match. The CDR3 runs to 16 residues. The CDR3 sequence: CASSLGAGLAAYEQYF. As DNA, the CDR3 is TGTGCCAGCAGTTTAGGGGCGGGACTAGCAGCCTACGAGCAGTACTTC.

The CDR3 sequence is CASKTTGGPGTEAFF. Written as DNA, the CDR3 is TGTGCCAGCAAAACGACAGGAGGGCCAGGTACTGAAGCTTTCTTT. The rearrangement links TRBV12-3 or TRBV12-4 to TRBJ1-1; D may be TRBD1 (6 bases). V was pared by 7 bases and J by 5 bases, with 20 bases between. The CDR3 sequence is 15 residues long.

In this sample, this clonotype turned up many times. This sequence joins TRBV12-3 or TRBV12-4 and TRBJ1-5; no clear D gene. The V end lost 5 bases, the J end lost 4 bases, and 15 bases lay between the germline ends. This CDR3 is built from 15 residues. DNA of the CDR3: TGTGCCAGCAGTCCGGACCTCTTAAGTAATCAGCCCCAGCATTTT. It translates to CASSPDLLSNQPQHF.

The V call is TRBV6-1, the J call TRBJ2-7, with TRBD1 identical over 9 bases. The germline V gene has CDR1 MNHNS and CDR2 SASEGT. CDR3 length: 14 amino acids. Trimming cost V 4 bases and J 2 bases; bases outside gene matches: 3. Written as DNA, the CDR3 is TGTGCCAGCAGTGTACAGGGGGCCACCTACGAGCAGTACTTC. It yields the protein CASSVQGATYEQYF.

This clonotype was recorded many times. The CDR3 spells CASSYSRQGALQPQHF. The CDR3 coding sequence is TGTGCCAGCAGTTACTCGAGACAGGGGGCGCTTCAGCCCCAGCATTTT. V is TRBV6-2 or TRBV6-3 and J is TRBJ1-5; TRBD1 aligns across 10 bases. V was pared by 0 bases and J by 6 bases, with 5 bases of the junction left unmatched. Germline-derived CDR1 and CDR2 are MNHEY and SVGEGT. The CDR3 is 16 residues long.

This rearrangement joins TRBV19 to TRBJ2-7; perhaps TRBD2 as D (5 bases). V was cut by 8 bases and J by 3 bases, with 14 bases left in between. Per germline, CDR1 LNHDA and CDR2 SQIVND (reference sequence). The CDR3 contains 13 residues. The CDR3 loop reads CASAAGPGYEQYF. The CDR3, as DNA: TGTGCCAGTGCGGCGGGTCCGGGCTACGAGCAGTACTTC. The variable domain in full, with the rest retrieved from reference TRBV19 and TRBJ2-7, is DGGITQSPKYLFRKEGQNVTLSCEQNLNHDAMYWYRQDPGQGLRLIYYSQIVNDFQKGDIAEGYSVSREKKESFPLTVTSAQKNPTAFYLCASAAGPGYEQYFGPGTRLTVT.